This T cell receptor beta chain was documented in a study of lymphopenia after photon versus proton radiotherapy. V was pared by 1 base and J by 4 bases, with 2 bases of the junction left unmatched. The V gene's germline CDR1 is SGHTA and CDR2 FQGNSA. CDR3 length: 16 amino acids. Profiled with immunoSEQ multiplex PCR; TCRdb holds only in-frame clones, not every one. This sample yields around 25,000 clones, of which around 85% are seen a single time; about 19% belongs to the top ten. Of note for this clone: Its antigen is undetermined.

Notes on the study in general: Better survival with proton therapy was suggested as possible, not demonstrated. Proton therapy kept repertoires fairly stable, unlike photons, which gained effector/memory cells. Oligoclonal CD8+ Temra expansion after nadir drove photon patients' diversity drop.

The sequences come from peripheral blood, collected from a patient treated with photon-based radiotherapy. This clonotype was obtained from a man in his sixties with pancreatic cancer. The chain is built from TRBV7-2 and TRBJ2-1, with 12 bases fitting TRBD2. The CDR3 DNA reads as TGTGCCAGCAGCTTAGGCGGACTAGCGGGATACAATGAGCAGTTCTTC. It codes for CASSLGGLAGYNEQFF. The whole variable domain, remainder taken from reference TRBV7-2 and TRBJ2-1, is GAGVSQSPSNKVTEKGKDVELRCDPISGHTALYWYRQSLGQGLEFLIYFQGNSAPDKSGLPSDRFSAERTGGSVSTLTIQRTQQEDSAVYLCASSLGGLAGYNEQFFGPGTRLTVL.